This entry lists 5 T cell receptor beta chains sequenced from one sample in a study of blood T cells in healthy people across ages (dated by TCRdb to between 2014 and 2016). Library generation was performed with 5' RACE. The sequencer was an Illumina HiSeq 2500. A second PCR of roughly 6 to 11 cycles was run with a J-beta primer mix and a sample-barcoded 5' primer. TCRdb reanalyzed the raw reads on its own, using fastp at Q25 for trimming and MiXCR for clone calling, and kept in-frame beta chains. Rows are unified per CDR3 protein, each entry keeping the most common DNA and genes. The sample table holds fewer than 1.5 million distinct CDR3 sequences, of which approximately 38% were seen once. The ten biggest clones cover under 8% of the sample. Sequenced material: blood. The receptors stem from a woman aged 18-30 years in good health.

The rearrangement links TRBV12-3 or TRBV12-4 to TRBJ2-2; 8 nucleotides align to TRBD1. The CDR3 totals 14 residues. The V and J ends lost 8 bases and 8 bases, in that order; junction bases with no gene match: 10. The CDR3 here is CASGNRGSAGELFF. The CDR3 nucleotides read TGTGCCAGCGGAAACAGGGGGAGCGCTGGGGAGCTGTTTTTT.

This clonotype occurred a few times. The genes are TRBV20-1 and TRBJ2-1; the match to TRBD2 covers 9 bases. The V gene end was trimmed by 8 bases and the J gene end by 9 bases; junction bases not matched to a gene: 11. This CDR3 contains 13 residues. The germline gives CDR1 DFQATT, CDR2 SNEGSKA (reference sequence). The CDR3 DNA sequence: TGCAGTCGCCTTAGCGGGAGTATGGGTGAGCAGTTCTTC. Its translation is CSRLSGSMGEQFF.

This chain joins TRBV6-1 and TRBJ2-3; 8 bases are a match to TRBD2. This CDR3 contains 14 residues. Germline lookup yields CDR1 MNHNS and CDR2 SASEGT. The junction had 6 bases not matched to a gene; V was cut back by 6 bases and J by 4 bases. The CDR3 sequence: CASRSGGRADTQYF. CDR3 DNA: TGTGCCAGCAGATCGGGGGGGCGTGCAGATACGCAGTATTTT.

The chain joins TRBV5-5 to TRBJ2-1, with D perhaps matching TRBD1 (6 bases). The CDR3 consists of 14 residues. V gave up 1 base and J gave up 8 bases, with 13 bases separating them. Germline CDR1 and CDR2: SGHKS and YYEKEE (reference sequence). CDR3 nucleotides: TGTGCCAGCAGCTTGACAGGGCAGTTGTATGAGCAGTTCTTC. It translates to CASSLTGQLYEQFF.

This clonotype has just a few counts. The rearrangement links TRBV4-1 to TRBJ2-7, with TRBD2 matching 10 bases. CDR1 is MGHRA and CDR2 is YSYEKL in the germline V gene. The CDR3 consists of 16 residues. The V gene end was trimmed by 2 bases and the J gene end by 0 bases; junction bases not matched to a gene: 4. CDR3 loop: CASSQRTSGPSYEQYF. The CDR3 coding sequence is TGCGCCAGCAGCCAACGGACTAGCGGTCCCTCCTACGAGCAGTACTTC.